These T cell receptor beta chains were read from a single sample in a study of T-cell memory formation after mild COVID-19. One entry per CDR3 protein, called by TCRdb with MiXCR from the 5' RACE reads. Here the sample spans around 200,000 distinct CDR3 sequences, approximately 16% being singletons. Sequenced sample: PBMCs or a T cell subset sorted from them (not recorded which). Source of these receptors: an adult woman who had mild COVID-19 (a few samples of this study predate the infection). Cell type and time point are not known. Both conserved end residues are trimmed from each CDR3. Fields, in order: J gene, V gene, CDR3 protein.

>TRBJ2-2|TRBV2
ASSLAAVVTGELF
>TRBJ2-1|TRBV18
ASSPSLSGNEQF
>TRBJ1-5|TRBV6-5
ASSPGTLGSNQPQH
>TRBJ1-2|TRBV6-5
ASTKDRMNYGYT
>TRBJ2-1|TRBV20-1
SAKRGGGGADEQF
>TRBJ2-3|TRBV24-1
ATSDRGTGGKTDTQY
>TRBJ2-7|TRBV10-3
AISESMESEQY
>TRBJ2-3|TRBV7-9
ASSLRQKLADTQY
>TRBJ2-1|TRBV4-2
ASSQDPPGLAANNEQF
>TRBJ1-6|TRBV28
ASVRNPSNSPLH
>TRBJ1-1|TRBV29-1
SAVGTLNTEAF
>TRBJ2-3|TRBV19
ASSGFRTDTQY
>TRBJ2-1|TRBV6-7
ASSSPISGSLNEQF
>TRBJ1-1|TRBV5-5
ASYYGLEAF
>TRBJ1-6|TRBV5-1
ASSTGLREGSPLH
>TRBJ2-1|TRBV5-1
ASSPGTSGGEQF
>TRBJ2-7|TRBV7-9
ASSFGAVGYYEQY
>TRBJ2-3|TRBV24-1
ATSGNTDTQY
>TRBJ2-3|TRBV7-2
ASSFTGTSGTDTQY
>TRBJ2-5|TRBV18
ASSPPGGTGGQETQY
>TRBJ2-5|TRBV3-1
ASSQAQETQY
>TRBJ1-5|TRBV28
ASLLGQGLRNQPQH
>TRBJ2-2|TRBV4-3
ASSQDHGVVPTGELF
>TRBJ1-4|TRBV5-1
ASSPEGRMEKLF
>TRBJ2-1|TRBV20-1
SARETGTLSNEQF
>TRBJ1-5|TRBV20-1
SANSGGVYSNQPQH
>TRBJ1-3|TRBV18
ASSRYDDGNTIY
>TRBJ1-4|TRBV15
ATSRDDGMSGGYEKLF
>TRBJ2-1|TRBV5-1
ASSSGLRSSYNEQF
>TRBJ2-3|TRBV5-6
ASSPDSDTQY
>TRBJ2-7|TRBV20-1
SAPPGGAAYEQY
>TRBJ2-7|TRBV2
ASSEEGSGRGTRSSYEQY
>TRBJ2-7|TRBV2
ASSESGYEQY
>TRBJ2-5|TRBV5-1
ASSFPPPVETQY
>TRBJ2-7|TRBV6-6
ASSYSKITYEQY
>TRBJ2-2|TRBV7-2
ASSYRALGSTGELF
>TRBJ1-5|TRBV4-2
ASSQVDRDDQPQH
>TRBJ2-1|TRBV24-1
ATSSYNEQF
>TRBJ2-1|TRBV4-2
ASSQDRDYNEQF
>TRBJ2-1|TRBV4-2
ASSQVAGQAYNEQF
>TRBJ2-1|TRBV7-9
ASSPTSVGGNEQF
>TRBJ2-7|TRBV18
ASSQGSYEQY
>TRBJ1-1|TRBV5-1
ASSLVPGANTEAF
>TRBJ1-1|TRBV29-1
SASDAEAF
>TRBJ2-3|TRBV29-1
SVALTSGRLDTQY
>TRBJ1-2|TRBV7-9
ASSLGAGVIYGYT
>TRBJ2-7|TRBV24-1
ATSDFPRDGYEQY
>TRBJ1-5|TRBV6-1
ASRPYTGNQPQH
>TRBJ2-2|TRBV18
ASSPLSGDDTGELF
>TRBJ2-1|TRBV6-2/TRBV6-3
ASSLIKYNEQF
>TRBJ2-7|TRBV7-2
ASSPVAGTSGLGHEQY
>TRBJ2-5|TRBV2
ASMALLGETQY
>TRBJ2-1|TRBV5-1
ASSFGDRPHNEQF
>TRBJ1-5|TRBV4-1
ASSHKTGRVDDQPQH
>TRBJ2-1|TRBV6-5
ASSRDRGEQF
>TRBJ2-2|TRBV11-2
ASTPEGKRGTGELF
>TRBJ1-1|TRBV7-2
ASSSSGRVINEGDTEAF
>TRBJ2-5|TRBV7-9
ASSPGAQTQY
>TRBJ2-3|TRBV7-2
ASSFRAASTDTQY